This T cell receptor beta chain was captured by sequencing in a study of cytomegalovirus exposure and HLA in healthy donors. As concerns this clone: Antigen unknown.

Use of 60 Vbeta and 13 Jbeta primers characterized the PCR. The protocol was immunoSEQ multiplex PCR, while the TCRdb copy is restricted to in-frame clones and leaves out a portion. Of roughly 150,000 clones listed, roughly 79% were seen once; the top ten hold around 1%. Points from the study as a whole: In an earlier analysis, productive rearrangement rates for most beta V segments clustered near 87% or 30%. A later analysis found common viral pathogens apparently linked to several of the most significant clusters. Reportedly, fewer N-insertions than the roughly 600-donor mean appeared in an Asian-associated ancestry cluster in a later analysis.

Per germline, CDR1 SGHTA and CDR2 FQGNSA. The CDR3 has 15 residues. The V gene end was trimmed by 5 bases and the J gene end by 4 bases; junction bases not matched to a gene: 6. The origin of this receptor is a woman between 40 and 55 years old in good health and CMV-seronegative. This chain joins TRBV7-2 and TRBJ2-1; 9 bases agree with TRBD2. The source material was PBMCs. The CDR3 region has the DNA TGTGCCAGCAGCCTGCCGGGACTAGCATACAATGAGCAGTTCTTC. Amino acid sequence: CASSLPGLAYNEQFF.